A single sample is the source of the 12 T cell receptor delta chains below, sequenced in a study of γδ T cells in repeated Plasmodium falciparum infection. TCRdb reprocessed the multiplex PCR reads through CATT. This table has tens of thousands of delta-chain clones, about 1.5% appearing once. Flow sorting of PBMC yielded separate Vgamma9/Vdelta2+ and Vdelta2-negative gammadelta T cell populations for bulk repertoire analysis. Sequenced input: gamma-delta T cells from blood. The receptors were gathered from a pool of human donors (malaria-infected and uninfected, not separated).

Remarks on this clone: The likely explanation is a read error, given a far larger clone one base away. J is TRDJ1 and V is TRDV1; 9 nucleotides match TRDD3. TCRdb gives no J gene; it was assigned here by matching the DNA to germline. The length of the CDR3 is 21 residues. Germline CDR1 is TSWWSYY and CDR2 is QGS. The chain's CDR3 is CALGEGPTAPYWGTYTDKLIF. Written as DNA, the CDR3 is TGTGCCCTTGGGGAAGGCCCTACAGCTCCCTACTGGGGGACCTACACCGATAAACTCATCTTT.

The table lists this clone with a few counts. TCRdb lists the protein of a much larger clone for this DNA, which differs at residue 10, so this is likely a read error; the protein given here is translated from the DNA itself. The CDR3 loop is CALGKLLENADKLIF. For the CDR3, the DNA is TGTGCTCTTGGGAAGTTACTGGAGAACGCCGATAAACTCATCTTT. This chain joins TRDV1 and TRDJ1, with a possible D match to TRDD3 (5 bases). In the absence of a J gene in TCRdb, the DNA was matched to germline to assign it here. V lost 5 bases and J 3 bases, leaving 16 bases between the germline ends. Per germline, CDR1 TSWWSYY and CDR2 QGS. The CDR3 is made up of 15 amino acids.

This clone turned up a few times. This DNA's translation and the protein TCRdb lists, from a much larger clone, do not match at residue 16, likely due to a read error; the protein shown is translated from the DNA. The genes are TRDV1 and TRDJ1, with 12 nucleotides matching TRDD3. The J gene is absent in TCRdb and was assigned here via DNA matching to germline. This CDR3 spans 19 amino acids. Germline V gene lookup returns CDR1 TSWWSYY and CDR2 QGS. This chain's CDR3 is CALGELWGIRHRHTDRLIF. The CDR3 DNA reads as TGTGCTCTTGGGGAACTCTGGGGGATACGCCATCGACACACCGATAGACTCATCTTT.

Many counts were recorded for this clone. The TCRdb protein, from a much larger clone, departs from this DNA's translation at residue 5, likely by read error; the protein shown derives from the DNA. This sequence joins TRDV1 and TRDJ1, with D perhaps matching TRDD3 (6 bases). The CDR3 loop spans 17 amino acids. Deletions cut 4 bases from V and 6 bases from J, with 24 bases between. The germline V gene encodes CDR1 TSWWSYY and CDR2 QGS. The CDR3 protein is CALGVTLPLYWENKLIF. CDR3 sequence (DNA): TGTGCTCTTGGGGTAACTCTCCCATTGTACTGGGAGAATAAACTCATCTTT.

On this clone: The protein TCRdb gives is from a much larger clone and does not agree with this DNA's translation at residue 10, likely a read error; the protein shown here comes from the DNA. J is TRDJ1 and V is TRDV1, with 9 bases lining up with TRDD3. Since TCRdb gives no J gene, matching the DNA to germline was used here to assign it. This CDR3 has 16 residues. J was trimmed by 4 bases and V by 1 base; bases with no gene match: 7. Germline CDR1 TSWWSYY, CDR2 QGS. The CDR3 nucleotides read TGTGCTCTTGGGGAACATACTGGGGGACCTGGCGATAAACTCATCTTT. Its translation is CALGEHTGGPGDKLIF.

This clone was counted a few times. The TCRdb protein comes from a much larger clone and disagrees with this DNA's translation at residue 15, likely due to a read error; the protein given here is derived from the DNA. The CDR3 DNA reads as TGTGCTCTTGGGGAAGATATCTCCGGGATTCCCCCGTACACCGGTAAACTCATCTTT. Protein: CALGEDISGIPPYTGKLIF. The chain recombines TRDV1 with TRDJ1; D is possibly TRDD3 (5 bases). Matching the DNA to germline supplied the J gene, which TCRdb does not give. Germline V CDR1 and CDR2: TSWWSYY, QGS. This CDR3 is built from 19 residues.

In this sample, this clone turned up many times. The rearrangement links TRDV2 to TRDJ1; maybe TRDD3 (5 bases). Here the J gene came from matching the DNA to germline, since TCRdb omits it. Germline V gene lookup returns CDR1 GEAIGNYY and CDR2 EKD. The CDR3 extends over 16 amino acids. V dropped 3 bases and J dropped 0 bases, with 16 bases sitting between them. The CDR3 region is CACDSLLGGHTDKLIF. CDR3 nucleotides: TGTGCCTGTGACTCCCTATTAGGGGGGCACACCGATAAACTCATCTTT.

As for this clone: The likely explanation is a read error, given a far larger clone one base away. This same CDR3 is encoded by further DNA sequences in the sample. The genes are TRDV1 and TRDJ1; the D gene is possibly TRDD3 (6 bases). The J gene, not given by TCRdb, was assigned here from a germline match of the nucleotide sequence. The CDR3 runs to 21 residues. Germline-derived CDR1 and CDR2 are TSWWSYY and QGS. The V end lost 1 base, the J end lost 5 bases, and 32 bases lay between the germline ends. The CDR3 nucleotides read TGTGCTCTTGGGGAACGGAGCTTCCCAGGCCTCCTGGGGACGGTAACTGATAAACTCATCTTT. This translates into CALGERSFPGLLGTVTDKLIF.

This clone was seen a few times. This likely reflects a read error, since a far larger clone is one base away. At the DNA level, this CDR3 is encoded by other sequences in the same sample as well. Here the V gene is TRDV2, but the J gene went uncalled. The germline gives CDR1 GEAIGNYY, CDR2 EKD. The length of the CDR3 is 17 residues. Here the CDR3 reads CACDTVWPGVRGRGFIF. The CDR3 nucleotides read TGTGCCTGTGACACCGTATGGCCCGGTGTGCGGGGAAGGGGGTTCATCTTT.

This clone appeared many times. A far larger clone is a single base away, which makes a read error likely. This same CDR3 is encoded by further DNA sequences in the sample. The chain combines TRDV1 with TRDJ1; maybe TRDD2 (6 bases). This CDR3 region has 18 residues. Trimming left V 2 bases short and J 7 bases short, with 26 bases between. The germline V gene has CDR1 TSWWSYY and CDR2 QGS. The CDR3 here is CALGEAFFLDGRGGKLIF. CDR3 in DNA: TGTGCTCTTGGGGAAGCCTTCTTCCTCGACGGGAGGGGGGGTAAACTCATCTTT.

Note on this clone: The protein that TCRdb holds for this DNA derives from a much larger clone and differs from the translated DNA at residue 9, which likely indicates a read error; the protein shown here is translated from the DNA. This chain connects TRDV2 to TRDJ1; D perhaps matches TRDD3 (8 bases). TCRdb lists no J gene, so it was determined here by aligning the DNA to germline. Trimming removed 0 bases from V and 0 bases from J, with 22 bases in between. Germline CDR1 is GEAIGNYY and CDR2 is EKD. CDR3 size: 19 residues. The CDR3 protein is CACDTFSYEGYGYTDKLIF. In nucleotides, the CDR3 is TGTGCCTGTGACACCTTTTCCTACGAGGGATACGGGTACACCGATAAACTCATCTTT.

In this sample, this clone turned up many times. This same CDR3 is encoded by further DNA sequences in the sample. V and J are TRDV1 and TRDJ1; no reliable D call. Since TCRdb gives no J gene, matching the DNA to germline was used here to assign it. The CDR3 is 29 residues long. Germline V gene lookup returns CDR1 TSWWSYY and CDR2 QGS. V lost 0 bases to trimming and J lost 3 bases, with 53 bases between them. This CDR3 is CALGELGPLESGTETPSAPAVRYSDKLIF. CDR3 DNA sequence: TGTGCTCTTGGGGAACTAGGCCCCCTTGAGAGTGGAACAGAAACGCCCAGTGCCCCCGCCGTCCGATATTCCGATAAACTCATCTTT.